Included here is one T cell receptor beta chain sequence, with context. The table came from immunoSEQ multiplex PCR; TCRdb's copy has only in-frame clones and leaves some out. The repertoire consists of about 250,000 clones, with around 90% occurring once and the leading ten covering approximately 3.3%. The sample is drawn from a study of blood T cell repertoires in COVID-19. As for the study in general: Samples taken during acute and convalescent COVID-19 were collected in the United States, Italy and Spain.

Losses at the gene ends were 7 bases for V and 0 bases for J; bases not matched to a gene: 2. The CDR3 consists of 15 residues. Germline V gives CDR1 ENHRY, CDR2 SYGVKD. The sequence was collected from a man between 18 and 35 years old with active or convalescent COVID-19. The sequenced material came from peripheral blood. V is TRBV10-3 and J is TRBJ2-3; 12 bases are shared with TRBD2. The CDR3 loop reads CAIKGTSGSTDTQYF. The DNA of the CDR3 is TGTGCCATCAAAGGGACTAGCGGGAGCACAGATACGCAGTATTTT.